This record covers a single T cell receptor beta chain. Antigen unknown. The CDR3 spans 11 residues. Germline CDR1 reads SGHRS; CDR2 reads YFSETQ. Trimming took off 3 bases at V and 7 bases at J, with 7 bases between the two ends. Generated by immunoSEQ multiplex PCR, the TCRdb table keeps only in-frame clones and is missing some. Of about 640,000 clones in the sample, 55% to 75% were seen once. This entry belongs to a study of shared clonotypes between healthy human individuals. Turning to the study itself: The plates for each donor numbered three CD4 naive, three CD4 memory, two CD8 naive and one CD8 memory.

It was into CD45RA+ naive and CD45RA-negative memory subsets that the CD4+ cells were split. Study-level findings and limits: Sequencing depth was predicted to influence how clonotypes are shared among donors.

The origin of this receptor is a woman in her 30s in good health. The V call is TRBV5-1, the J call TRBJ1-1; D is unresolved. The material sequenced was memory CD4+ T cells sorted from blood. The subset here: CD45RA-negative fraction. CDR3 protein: CASSSGIEAFF. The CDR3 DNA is TGCGCCAGCAGCTCGGGGATTGAAGCTTTCTTT. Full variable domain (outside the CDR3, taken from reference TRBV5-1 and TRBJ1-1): KAGVTQTPRYLIKTRGQQVTLSCSPISGHRSVSWYQQTPGQGLQFLFEYFSETQRNKGNFPGRFSGRQFSNSRSEMNVSTLELGDSALYLCASSSGIEAFFGQGTRLTVV.